The clone carrying this TCR beta chain was counted a single time. Its antigen remains unidentified. Clones were sequenced by immunoSEQ multiplex PCR, and TCRdb holds only the in-frame ones, with some missing. The sample consists of 71,000 or so clones, around 95% of them appearing once. The 120-subject validation cohort, separate from the approximately 630-subject first cohort, included the donors. J lost 0 bases, V lost 3 bases, and 6 bases had no gene match. This CDR3 comprises 16 residues. Germline V gives CDR1 SGDLS, CDR2 YYNGEE. The data belong to a study of cytomegalovirus exposure and HLA in healthy donors. Study details: According to later analysis, the same platform produced the 120 validation and several hundred first-cohort repertoires. General study points: In vitro checks showed that a few CMV-associated chains really do target CMV antigens.

This TCR was sampled from a man aged 18 to 29 in good health and CMV-seropositive. Sequenced input: PBMCs. This chain uses TRBV9 with TRBJ2-3, with 8 bases aligning to TRBD2. CDR3 DNA sequence: TGTGCCAGCAGCGCCTTAGCGGGATCTAGCACAGATACGCAGTATTTT. This codes for CASSALAGSSTDTQYF. Supplemented by reference TRBV9 and TRBJ2-3, the full variable domain reads DSGVTQTPKHLITATGQRVTLRCSPRSGDLSVYWYQQSLDQGLQFLIQYYNGEERAKGNILERFSAQQFPDLHSELNLSSLELGDSALYFCASSALAGSSTDTQYFGPGTRLTVL.